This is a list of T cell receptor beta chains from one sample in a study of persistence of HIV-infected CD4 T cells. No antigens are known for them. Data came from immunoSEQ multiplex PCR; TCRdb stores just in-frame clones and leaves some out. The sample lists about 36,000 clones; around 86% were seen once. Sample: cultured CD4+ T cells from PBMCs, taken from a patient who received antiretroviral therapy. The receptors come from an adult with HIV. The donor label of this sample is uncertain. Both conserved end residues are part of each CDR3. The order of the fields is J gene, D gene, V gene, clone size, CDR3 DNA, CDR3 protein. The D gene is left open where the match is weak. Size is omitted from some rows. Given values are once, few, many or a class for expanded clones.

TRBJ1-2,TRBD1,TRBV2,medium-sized,TGTGCCAGCAGTGTAGGGACAGCGTATGGCTACACCTTC,CASSVGTAYGYTF
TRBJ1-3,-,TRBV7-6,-,TGTGCCAGCAGCTTAGAACTGGACACCATATATTTT,CASSLELDTIYF
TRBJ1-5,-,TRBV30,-,TGTGCCTGGAGTGGGAGAGAGGATCAGCCCCAGCATTTT,CAWSGREDQPQHF
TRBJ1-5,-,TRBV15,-,TGTGCCACCAGCAGAGCTACTCAGCCCCAGCATTTT,CATSRATQPQHF
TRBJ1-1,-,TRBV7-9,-,TGTGCCAGCAGCTTAGGGGGGCTGGGAACTGAAGCTTTCTTT,CASSLGGLGTEAFF
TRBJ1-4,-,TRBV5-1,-,TGCGCCAGCAGCCGTGGTGGCAGAACAACTAATGAAAAACTGTTTTTT,CASSRGGRTTNEKLFF
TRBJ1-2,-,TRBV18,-,TGTGCCAGCTCACCATTCAGGGGCGACTATGGCTACACCTTC,CASSPFRGDYGYTF
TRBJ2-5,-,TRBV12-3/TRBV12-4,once,TGTGCCAGCAGCATCTCGGGACCCGGGACCCAGTACTTC,CASSISGPGTQYF
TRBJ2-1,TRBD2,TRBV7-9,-,TGTGCCAGCAGCTCTCTAATCCGCGGGGGGGACAACTTGAGTGAGCAGTTCTTC,CASSSLIRGGDNLSEQFF
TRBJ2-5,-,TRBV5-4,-,TGTGCCAGCAGCCCGGAGGGTGGGGCTGGTGAGACCCAGTACTTC,CASSPEGGAGETQYF
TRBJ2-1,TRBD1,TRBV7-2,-,TGTGCCAGCAGCTTTGGGACAGGGAGACCCTACAATGAGCAGTTCTTC,CASSFGTGRPYNEQFF
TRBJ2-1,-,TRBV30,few,TGTGCCTGGGCCCCAGGGGTTAATGAGCAGTTCTTC,CAWAPGVNEQFF
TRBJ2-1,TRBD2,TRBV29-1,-,TGCAGCGCCGTTCGGGGGGGCAGCCACAATGAGCAGTTCTTC,CSAVRGGSHNEQFF
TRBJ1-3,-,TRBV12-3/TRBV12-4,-,TGTGCCAGCACCCCTGTCATTGGCCACACCATATATTTT,CASTPVIGHTIYF
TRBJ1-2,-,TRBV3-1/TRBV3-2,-,TGTGCCAGCAGCCAAGAGGGGGTGGGAGGCTACACCTTC,CASSQEGVGGYTF
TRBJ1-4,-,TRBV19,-,TGTGCCACCCACCCCAGGCAGGTGGGTGAAAAACTGTTTTTT,CATHPRQVGEKLFF
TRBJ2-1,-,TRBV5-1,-,TGCGCCAGCAGCGCTGGAGGGGCGGGCGGGGACAATGAGCAGTTCTTC,CASSAGGAGGDNEQFF
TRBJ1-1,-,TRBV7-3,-,TGTGCCAGCGCCTCACAGGCCCACACTGAAGCTTTCTTT,CASASQAHTEAFF
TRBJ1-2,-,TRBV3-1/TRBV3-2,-,TGTGCCAGCAGCCAAGATCCCCGACAGCGAATTTACACCTTC,CASSQDPRQRIYTF
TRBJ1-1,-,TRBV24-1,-,TGTGCCACCAGTGGGCCGTCGGGTGAAGCTTTCTTT,CATSGPSGEAFF
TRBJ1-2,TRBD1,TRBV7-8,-,TGTGCCAGCAGCTTACAGAGGGGACAGGCGGCGCGCTACACCTTC,CASSLQRGQAARYTF
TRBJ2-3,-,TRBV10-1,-,TGCGCCAGCAGTGATTGGGGTCGGGCGGTCGGAGATACGCAGTATTTT,CASSDWGRAVGDTQYF
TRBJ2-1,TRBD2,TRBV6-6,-,TGTGCCAGCAGCCCTAGCGGACCATACAATGAGCAGTTCTTC,CASSPSGPYNEQFF
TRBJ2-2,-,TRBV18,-,TGTGCCAGCTCACCACTACCCAGAAACACCGGGGAGCTGTTTTTT,CASSPLPRNTGELFF
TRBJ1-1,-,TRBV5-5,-,TGTGCCAGCAGCTTGGAAGGGCTGAACACTGAAGCTTTCTTT,CASSLEGLNTEAFF
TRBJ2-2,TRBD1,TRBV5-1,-,TGCGCCAGCAGCTTGGATGGACAGGGGGCGACCGGGGAGCTGTTTTTT,CASSLDGQGATGELFF
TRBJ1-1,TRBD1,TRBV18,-,TGTGCCAGCTCACCACGTTATGCGGGACAGGACACTGAAGCTTTCTTT,CASSPRYAGQDTEAFF
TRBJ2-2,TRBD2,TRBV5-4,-,TGTGCCAGCAGCCCCCGAACGGGGGGGGGCACCGGGGAGCTGTTTTTT,CASSPRTGGGTGELFF
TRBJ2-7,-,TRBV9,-,TGTGCCAGCAGCGTAGCCGTCAACGCCTACGAGCAGTACTTC,CASSVAVNAYEQYF
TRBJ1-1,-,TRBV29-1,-,TGCAGCGCCCAGGGGCAGGGGAACACTGAAGCTTTCTTT,CSAQGQGNTEAFF
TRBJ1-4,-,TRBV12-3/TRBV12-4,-,TGTGCCAGCAGTTTTGGGTTAAATGAAAAACTGTTTTTT,CASSFGLNEKLFF
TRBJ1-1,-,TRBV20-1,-,TGCAGTGCTAGAGATGGGACTAGGGCTTTCTTT,CSARDGTRAFF
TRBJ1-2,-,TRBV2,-,TGTGCCAGCAGCCAGACAGCCGGTGGCTACACCTTC,CASSQTAGGYTF
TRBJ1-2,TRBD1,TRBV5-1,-,TGCGCCAGCAGCAGAGGGACAGGGGCTGGCTACACCTTC,CASSRGTGAGYTF
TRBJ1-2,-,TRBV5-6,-,TGTGCCAGCAGCTACAAGGCGCGGCGAGGCTATGGCTACACCTTC,CASSYKARRGYGYTF
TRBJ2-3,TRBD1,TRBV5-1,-,TGCGCCAGCAGCTGGGACAGCATAACAGATACGCAGTATTTT,CASSWDSITDTQYF
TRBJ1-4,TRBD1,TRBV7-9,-,TGTGCCAGCAGCCGTCCCGGGACAGCTGAAAAACTGTTTTTT,CASSRPGTAEKLFF
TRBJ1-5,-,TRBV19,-,TGTGCCAGTAGTCGCCGGTTGGGGTCCGGTCGTGGCAATCAGCCCCAGCATTTT,CASSRRLGSGRGNQPQHF
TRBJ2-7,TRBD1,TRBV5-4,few,TGTGCCAGCAGCTTGACCCAGGGGGCACTGTATGAGCAGTACTTC,CASSLTQGALYEQYF
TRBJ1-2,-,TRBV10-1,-,TGCGCCAGCAGTGCGGGACTGAGCTATGGCTACACCTTC,CASSAGLSYGYTF
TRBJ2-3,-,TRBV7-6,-,TGTGCCAGCAGCTTAGAGCCGGATACGCAGTATTTT,CASSLEPDTQYF
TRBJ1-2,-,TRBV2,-,TGTGCCAGCAGTGAAATTGGCGGGGGGGGCTACACCTTC,CASSEIGGGGYTF
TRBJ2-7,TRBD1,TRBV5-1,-,TGCGCCAGCCGATTACAGGGGGCCTCCTACGAGCAGTACTTC,CASRLQGASYEQYF
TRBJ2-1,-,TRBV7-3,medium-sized,TGTGCCAGCAGCTTTCTTGGGTACAATGAGCAGTTCTTC,CASSFLGYNEQFF
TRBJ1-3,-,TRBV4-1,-,TGCGCCAGCAGCCAGTTAAGGAGCTCATCTGGAAACACCATATATTTT,CASSQLRSSSGNTIYF
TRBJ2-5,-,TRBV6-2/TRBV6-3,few,TGTGCCAGCAGTTACGGCGGCAGTCCCCAAGAGACCCAGTACTTC,CASSYGGSPQETQYF
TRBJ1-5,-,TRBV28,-,TGTGCCAGCAGTTTCCAGGACAGACAAAATCAGCCCCAGCATTTT,CASSFQDRQNQPQHF
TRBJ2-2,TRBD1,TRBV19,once,TGTGCCAGTAGTCCTGGGACAGGGGGTATCGGGGAGCTGTTTTTT,CASSPGTGGIGELFF
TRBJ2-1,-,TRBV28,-,TGTGCCAGCAGTTTCATCGGTCCCTCCTACAATGAGCAGTTCTTC,CASSFIGPSYNEQFF